This T cell receptor (beta chain) was obtained from a study of blood T cell repertoires in COVID-19. Across the whole study: T cells, B-cell-depleted T cells, or PBMCs provided the cDNA or gDNA that served as material.

CDR3 length: 13 amino acids. The ends were cut back, 4 bases at V and 8 bases at J, with 14 bases in the middle. Per germline, CDR1 SNHLY and CDR2 FYNNEI. TCRdb's copy holds only in-frame clones and misses some; the assay was immunoSEQ multiplex PCR. The table records roughly 300,000 clones, about 87% of them present only once. The chain joins TRBV2 to TRBJ1-2; D is ambiguous. Sequenced input: PBMCs or T cells enriched from blood (not recorded which). The TCR originated in a woman in her thirties who had recovered from COVID-19. DNA for the CDR3: TGTGCCAGCAGTGCCACAGAGACTAGGGGCTACACCTTC. As protein: CASSATETRGYTF.